These 26 T cell receptor beta chains originate from one sample sequenced in a study of early stage breast cancer tumors. Generated by immunoSEQ multiplex PCR, the TCRdb table keeps only in-frame clones and is missing some. Of fewer than 80,000 clones listed, approximately 80% were seen once; the top ten hold about 4.4%. The source material was blood. These receptors were collected from a person aged 40-50 years with breast cancer.

The J gene is TRBJ2-3, the V gene TRBV6-5; 9 bases are a match to TRBD1. V lost 4 bases to trimming and J lost 2 bases; unmatched junction nucleotides: 7. Germline values: CDR1 MNHEY, CDR2 SVGAGI. CDR3 length: 16 residues. The CDR3 spells CASSSGQGFLTDTQYF. In DNA form, the CDR3 reads TGTGCCAGCAGTTCCGGACAGGGGTTTCTCACAGATACGCAGTATTTT.

This sequence joins TRBV14 and TRBJ1-5; D unresolved. The CDR3 loop spans 13 amino acids. Germline assignment: CDR1 SGHDN and CDR2 FVKESK. Trimming took 4 bases from V and 5 from J, leaving 9 bases between them. The CDR3 region is CASSPNQDQPQHF. The CDR3 DNA follows: TGTGCCAGCAGCCCGAACCAGGATCAGCCCCAGCATTTT.

The chain combines TRBV28 with TRBJ2-1, with 12 bases identical to TRBD2. The CDR3 length is 16 residues. Unmatched junction bases numbered 3, after V lost 5 bases and J lost 1 base. Germline CDR1 is MDHEN and CDR2 is SYDVKM. As DNA, the CDR3 is TGTGCCAGCAGTCAGGGACTAGCGGGTTCCTACAATGAGCAGTTCTTC. Residues: CASSQGLAGSYNEQFF.

The DNA for the CDR3 is TGCGCCAGCAGCCAAGTGGGGGCCGAGCAGTACTTC. Translating gives CASSQVGAEQYF. The chain links TRBV4-1 to TRBJ2-7; weak D call: TRBD1 (6 bases). The CDR3 has 12 amino acids. V was trimmed by 1 base and J by 6 bases, leaving 7 bases between them. The germline gives CDR1 MGHRA, CDR2 YSYEKL.

This chain joins TRBV7-9 and TRBJ2-3, with TRBD2 identical over 7 bases. CDR1 and CDR2 from the germline V gene are SEHNR and FQNEAQ (reference sequence). The CDR3 is made up of 15 amino acids. V was clipped by 1 base and J by 7 bases; unmatched bases: 8. This chain's CDR3 is CASSLGSGMRHTQYF. For the CDR3, the DNA is TGTGCCAGCAGCTTAGGGAGCGGGATGCGACATACGCAGTATTTT.

The DNA of the CDR3 is TGTGCCACCAGCAGAGATCTTCCGGGGTCTGGGGCCAACGTCCTGACTTTC. It translates to CATSRDLPGSGANVLTF. This sequence joins TRBV15 and TRBJ2-6; possibly TRBD2 for D (5 bases). V dropped 0 bases and J dropped 1 base, with 10 bases sitting between them. The germline gives CDR1 LNHNV, CDR2 YYDKDF (reference sequence). The CDR3 loop spans 17 amino acids.

This chain links TRBV5-6 with TRBJ2-7, with D perhaps TRBD1 (5 bases). The CDR3 is 14 amino acids. Germline V gives CDR1 SGHDT, CDR2 YYEEEE. The V end lost 2 bases, the J end lost 2 bases, and 11 bases lay between the germline ends. CDR3 loop: CASSLQAYTYEQYF. The CDR3 region has the DNA TGTGCCAGCAGCTTACAGGCCTATACCTACGAGCAGTACTTC. The full variable domain, with the rest looked up from reference TRBV5-6 and TRBJ2-7, is DAGVTQSPTHLIKTRGQQVTLRCSPKSGHDTVSWYQQALGQGPQFIFQYYEEEERQRGNFPDRFSGHQFPNYSSELNVNALLLGDSALYLCASSLQAYTYEQYFGPGTRLTVT.

The chain employs TRBV5-4 and TRBJ1-1, with TRBD1 matching over 9 bases. The length of the CDR3 is 15 residues. Germline assignment: CDR1 SGHNT and CDR2 YYREEE (reference sequence). The trim removed 2 bases at V and 3 bases at J, leaving 5 bases unmatched. The CDR3 DNA reads as TGTGCCAGCAGCTTCGTCGGGACAGGGTACACTGAAGCTTTCTTT. It translates to CASSFVGTGYTEAFF.

V and J are TRBV29-1 and TRBJ1-5, with TRBD1 as a possible D gene (6 bases). V lost 4 bases, J lost 5 bases, and 12 bases lay in between. CDR3 size: 13 residues. Looked up from germline, CDR1 is SQVTM and CDR2 is ANQGSEA. The CDR3 region has the DNA TGCAGCGTTGGTTACAGGGATGATCAGCCCCAGCATTTT. Amino acids: CSVGYRDDQPQHF.

This clone was counted a few times. V usage is TRBV7-9 and J usage is TRBJ2-3, with 10 bases that match TRBD2. The J segment lost 10 bases and the V segment lost 2 bases, leaving 12 bases of the junction unmatched. The CDR3 has 16 amino acids. From germline, CDR1 is SEHNR and CDR2 FQNEAQ (reference sequence). The CDR3 reads CASSLIGTSAPGAQYF. In DNA form, the CDR3 reads TGTGCCAGCAGCTTAATTGGGACTAGCGCCCCTGGGGCGCAGTATTTT.

The V and J genes are TRBV19 and TRBJ2-4; unclear D gene. Germline-derived CDR1 and CDR2 are LNHDA and SQIVND (reference sequence). V was shortened by 7 bases and J by 0 bases, with 10 bases between the two germline ends. The CDR3 is made up of 14 amino acids. The CDR3 spells CASTTHLAKNIQYF. In nucleotides, the CDR3 is TGTGCCAGTACTACACATCTAGCCAAAAACATTCAGTACTTC.

As DNA, the CDR3 is TGTGCCAGCAGTTACTTCCCAGGGGCCGGGGAGCTGTTTTTT. Translated, it gives CASSYFPGAGELFF. This chain connects TRBV6-5 to TRBJ2-2, with a possible D match to TRBD1 (6 bases). The CDR3 consists of 14 residues. V lost 1 base and J 6 bases, leaving 9 bases between the germline ends. Germline V lookup: CDR1 MNHEY, CDR2 SVGAGI.

The gene calls are TRBV19 and TRBJ1-2, with 11 bases that match TRBD1. In germline, CDR1 is LNHDA, CDR2 SQIVND (reference sequence). V was clipped by 7 bases and J by 8 bases; unmatched bases: 12. This CDR3 is 15 amino acids long. This CDR3 reads CASIRTAGTGGGYTF. The CDR3, as DNA: TGTGCCAGTATTCGGACTGCCGGGACAGGGGGAGGCTACACCTTC.

This sequence joins TRBV6-1 and TRBJ1-1; 7 bases fit TRBD1. This CDR3 spans 13 amino acids. Germline V CDR1 and CDR2: MNHNS, SASEGT. V was clipped by 3 bases and J by 7 bases; unmatched bases: 5. CDR3 DNA: TGTGCCAGCAGTGACCCGACAGGGCGTGAAGCTTTCTTT. Its translation: CASSDPTGREAFF.

DNA of the CDR3: TGTGCCAGCAGCTTAGGGTCTCTTTTTAGCAATCAGCCCCAGCATTTT. Residues: CASSLGSLFSNQPQHF. The chain combines TRBV7-8 with TRBJ1-5; D uncertain. Germline CDR1 and CDR2: SGHVS and FQNEAQ. The ends were cut back, 1 base at V and 0 bases at J, with 10 bases in the middle. The CDR3 totals 16 residues.

J is TRBJ1-1 and V is TRBV18; 7 bases agree with TRBD1. V gave up 4 bases and J gave up 5 bases; unmatched junction bases: 10. Germline V CDR1 and CDR2: KGHSH, LQKENI. The CDR3 totals 15 residues. The CDR3: CASSLIDRVGTEAFF. CDR3 bases: TGTGCCAGCTCACTAATAGACAGGGTAGGGACTGAAGCTTTCTTT.

V is TRBV9 and J is TRBJ2-3, with 8 bases lining up with TRBD2. The CDR3 runs 14 residues. With 0 bases clipped from V and 4 bases from J, the junction kept 1 base outside the gene matches. Germline values: CDR1 SGDLS, CDR2 YYNGEE. The CDR3 nucleotides read TGTGCCAGCAGCGTAGCGGGAGGGTCAGATACGCAGTATTTT. It codes for CASSVAGGSDTQYF. Drawing the rest from reference TRBV9 and TRBJ2-3, the complete variable domain is DSGVTQTPKHLITATGQRVTLRCSPRSGDLSVYWYQQSLDQGLQFLIQYYNGEERAKGNILERFSAQQFPDLHSELNLSSLELGDSALYFCASSVAGGSDTQYFGPGTRLTVL.

This clone is a singleton in its sample. The chain couples TRBV5-6 to TRBJ2-5, with D perhaps TRBD2 (6 bases). Germline CDR1 reads SGHDT; CDR2 reads YYEEEE. The CDR3 contains 13 residues. Trimming removed 4 bases at V and 5 bases at J, with 12 bases between. The CDR3 loop is CASSATSYETQYF. CDR3 nucleotides: TGTGCCAGCAGCGCGACTAGTTACGAGACCCAGTACTTC. The full variable domain, with the rest looked up from reference TRBV5-6 and TRBJ2-5, is DAGVTQSPTHLIKTRGQQVTLRCSPKSGHDTVSWYQQALGQGPQFIFQYYEEEERQRGNFPDRFSGHQFPNYSSELNVNALLLGDSALYLCASSATSYETQYFGPGTRLLVL.

This clone appeared a few times. The rearrangement uses TRBV11-2 and TRBJ2-7; 10 bases match TRBD1. Germline trimming cut 2 bases from V and 6 bases from J; bases unmatched to any gene: 4. There are 14 residues in the CDR3. Germline V gene data show CDR1 as SGHAT and CDR2 as FQNNGV. The CDR3 loop is CASSLRTGGGEQYF. The CDR3 DNA follows: TGTGCCAGCAGCTTACGGACAGGGGGTGGCGAGCAGTACTTC.

V and J are TRBV6-6 and TRBJ1-1; D gene unclear. V lost 6 bases to trimming and J lost 0 bases, with 11 bases between them. The germline CDR1 and CDR2 sequences are MNHNY and SVGAGI (reference sequence). CDR3 size: 14 residues. This CDR3 reads CASSEERMNTEAFF. For the CDR3, the DNA is TGTGCCAGCAGCGAGGAGCGCATGAACACTGAAGCTTTCTTT.

The genes are TRBV4-2 and TRBJ1-5; 8 nucleotides align to TRBD1. The CDR3 runs to 16 residues. Germline V gene data show CDR1 as LGHNA and CDR2 as YNFKEQ. Trimming removed 5 bases from V and 6 bases from J; junction bases left unmatched: 12. The chain's CDR3 is CASSSFGQGGGQPQHF. CDR3 bases: TGTGCCAGCAGCTCCTTTGGACAGGGCGGCGGTCAGCCCCAGCATTTT.

The CDR3 protein is CASSLELAGFKNIQYF. CDR3 sequence (DNA): TGTGCCAGCAGCTTAGAACTAGCGGGATTCAAAAACATTCAGTACTTC. The rearrangement links TRBV11-2 to TRBJ2-4; 10 nucleotides align to TRBD2. This CDR3 is 16 amino acids long. V shed 0 bases, J shed 3 bases, and the junction held 2 bases outside the gene matches. Germline V gene data show CDR1 as SGHAT and CDR2 as FQNNGV.

The chain combines TRBV7-9 with TRBJ1-5, with D possibly being TRBD1 (5 bases). The ends were cut back, 1 base at V and 9 bases at J, with 7 bases in the middle. The CDR3 consists of 12 residues. Germline V gives CDR1 SEHNR, CDR2 FQNEAQ (reference sequence). Here the CDR3 DNA reads TGTGCCAGCAGCTTAGGCGGGGGGCCCCAGCATTTT. This sequence encodes CASSLGGGPQHF. The entire variable domain, with the rest obtained from reference TRBV7-9 and TRBJ1-5, is as follows: DTGVSQNPRHKITKRGQNVTFRCDPISEHNRLYWYRQTLGQGPEFLTYFQNEAQLEKSRLLSDRFSAERPKGSFSTLEIQRTEQGDSAMYLCASSLGGGPQHFGDGTRLSIL.

This chain uses TRBV28 with TRBJ2-7, with a weak D call TRBD2 (6 bases). The CDR3 loop spans 16 amino acids. Germline V CDR1 and CDR2: MDHEN, SYDVKM. The V and J ends lost 6 bases and 4 bases respectively, with 22 bases between them. The CDR3 sequence: CASRPFRGPRGYEQYF. The CDR3 DNA is TGTGCCAGCAGACCCTTCCGGGGCCCCCGGGGGTACGAGCAGTACTTC.

The gene calls are TRBV7-3 and TRBJ2-3; 8 positions agree with TRBD2. The V gene's germline CDR1 is SGHTA and CDR2 FQGTGA. This CDR3 comprises 15 residues. V shed 5 bases, J shed 0 bases, and the junction held 4 bases outside the gene matches. The CDR3 DNA reads TGTGCCAGCAGCAATAGCGGGACTAGCACAGATACGCAGTATTTT. Its protein is CASSNSGTSTDTQYF.

The chain links TRBV7-3 to TRBJ2-2; D gene uncertain. CDR3 size: 13 residues. Germline V gene data show CDR1 as SGHTA and CDR2 as FQGTGA. V shed 1 base and J shed 5 bases, with 5 bases lying between them. CDR3 sequence (DNA): TGTGCCAGCAGCTTAAGGGGAACCGGGGAGCTGTTTTTT. It encodes CASSLRGTGELFF.